This TCR beta chain was recovered during a study of T-cell memory formation after mild COVID-19. Study-wide findings and caveats: Clones that contracted from day 15 to 85 had balanced CD4/CD8; later expanders were CD4+ biased. Several responding clones turned up in pre-infection memory, indicating that cross-reactive memory may have taken part.

A few counts support this clonotype. Its antigen remains unknown. TCRdb re-analysed the 5' RACE reads in MiXCR, keeping a single row per CDR3 protein. The data show 250,000 to 300,000 distinct CDR3 sequences, 16% seen once. The V segment lost 2 bases and the J segment 8 bases; nucleotides outside the gene matches: 17. The length of the CDR3 is 17 residues. CDR1 and CDR2 from the germline V gene are MGHRA and YSYEKL. The chain couples TRBV4-1 to TRBJ1-2; 7 bases fit TRBD1. The receptor comes from a man in his late teens or twenties who had mild COVID-19 (a few samples of this study predate the infection). Cell type and time point are not known. The specimen was PBMCs or a T cell subset sorted from them (not recorded which). CDR3 amino acids: CASSQPTRRQGLRGYTF. The DNA for the CDR3 is TGCGCCAGCAGCCAACCTACCCGTCGACAGGGACTGAGGGGCTACACCTTC.